One and the same sample provided the 14 T cell receptor beta chains below, sequenced in a study of CD8+ T cells in alopecia areata (dated by TCRdb to 2016 to 2018). In light of the paper, this sample's time point label describes: 20 to 30 weeks on oral tofacitinib. The label giving this sample's treatment or condition can be read as: oral pan-JAK inhibitor, 5-10 mg twice daily. From alopecia areata patients, peripheral blood was collected along with lesional scalp punch biopsies. Library method: the immunoSEQ multiplex PCR assay. To provide template for TCR sequencing, every sample had RNA extracted and reverse transcribed into cDNA. TCRdb obtained this table from immuneACCESS and retained in-frame rearrangements with V and J assigned. These tables miss some clones; where compared with another copy, unresolved V genes account for less than half of the shortfall, and the remainder is unexplained. The sample table shows about 5,400 clones, and about 65% are seen once. The ten largest clones add up to 9% to 15% of the sample.

Sample: skin, taken at week 24, from a patient treated with tofacitinib. Receptor source: a human donor with alopecia areata.

The chain has TRBV5-5 and TRBJ2-2; D not certain. Germline lookup yields CDR1 SGHKS and CDR2 YYEKEE (reference sequence). Trimming stripped 2 bases from V and 6 bases from J, with 14 bases between. This CDR3 contains 15 residues. The CDR3 loop reads CASSFRLDPAGELFF. CDR3 nucleotides: TGTGCCAGCAGCTTCCGCCTAGACCCGGCCGGGGAGCTGTTTTTT.

This chain joins TRBV5-1 and TRBJ2-5; D unclear. Germline lookup yields CDR1 SGHRS and CDR2 YFSETQ. V was cut by 4 bases and J by 3 bases, with 10 bases left in between. This CDR3 has 13 residues. The CDR3 loop is CASSPGWEETQYF. CDR3 bases: TGCGCCAGCAGCCCGGGTTGGGAAGAGACCCAGTACTTC.

J is TRBJ2-7 and V is TRBV14, with a weak D call TRBD2 (6 bases). Per the germline V gene, CDR1 is SGHDN and CDR2 is FVKESK. The CDR3 spans 15 residues. The V and J ends lost 1 base and 4 bases respectively, with 14 bases between them. CDR3 coding DNA: TGTGCCAGCAGCCAAGGTGCGGGGTTCTCATACGAGCAGTACTTC. Protein product: CASSQGAGFSYEQYF.

The chain employs TRBV5-1 and TRBJ1-4; TRBD1 might be the D (5 bases). Germline V lookup: CDR1 SGHRS, CDR2 YFSETQ. CDR3 length: 14 amino acids. V lost 0 bases and J 4 bases, leaving 7 bases between the germline ends. CDR3 loop: CASSLGDHNEKLFF. DNA of the CDR3: TGCGCCAGCAGCTTGGGGGACCATAATGAAAAACTGTTTTTT.

The chain carries TRBV21-1 and TRBJ1-1. TRBV21-1 represents a pseudogene. This CDR3 region has 15 residues. CDR3 in DNA: TGTGCCAGCAGCGCTGGGTTCAAGTCGAACACTGAAGCTTTCTTT. This codes for CASSAGFKSNTEAFF.

This rearrangement joins TRBV4-1 to TRBJ2-1; no reliable D call. The germline V and J ends were trimmed by 1 base and 5 bases, with 18 bases remaining between them. This CDR3 comprises 17 residues. From germline, CDR1 is MGHRA and CDR2 YSYEKL. CDR3 nucleotide sequence: TGCGCCAGCAGCCAAGTCTTCGCCCGACTGGCGAACAATGAGCAGTTCTTC. Amino acid sequence: CASSQVFARLANNEQFF.

The chain employs TRBV6-1 and TRBJ1-4; D gene unclear. CDR1 MNHNS and CDR2 SASEGT come from the germline V gene. The CDR3 has 15 amino acids. V lost 8 bases, J lost 7 bases, and 20 bases lay in between. In nucleotides, the CDR3 is TGTGCCAGCCGCCCAGTACGAGGGCGGGTTGAAAAACTGTTTTTT. As protein: CASRPVRGRVEKLFF.

V and J are TRBV2 and TRBJ2-5, with 9 nucleotides matching TRBD2. This CDR3 has 12 amino acids. Germline V gives CDR1 SNHLY, CDR2 FYNNEI. V dropped 5 bases and J dropped 7; count of bases not matched to a gene: 2. CDR3: CASSTTSGTQYF. Written as DNA, the CDR3 is TGTGCCAGCAGTACGACTAGCGGGACCCAGTACTTC.

The chain carries TRBV7-8 and TRBJ1-1; D is ambiguous. The CDR3 totals 11 residues. The germline V gene encodes CDR1 SGHVS and CDR2 FQNEAQ. V was pared by 3 bases and J by 10 bases, with 9 bases between. The CDR3 coding sequence is TGTGCCAGCAGCTTCGGCCGCGGAGCTTTCTTT. This encodes CASSFGRGAFF.

This clone showed up just once. V and J are TRBV4-3 and TRBJ2-6; 8 positions agree with TRBD2. Looked up from germline, CDR1 is LGHNA and CDR2 is YSLEER. The CDR3 covers 16 residues. The J segment lost 2 bases and the V segment lost 0 bases, leaving 0 bases of the junction unmatched. Here the CDR3 DNA reads TGCGCCAGCAGCCAAGACGGGGGGGCTGGGGCCAACGTCCTGACTTTC. Protein sequence: CASSQDGGAGANVLTF.

The chain recombines TRBV7-9 with TRBJ1-2; D call uncertain. V was trimmed by 4 bases and J by 2 bases, leaving 14 bases between them. Germline V gene sequence: CDR1 SEHNR, CDR2 FQNEAQ (reference sequence). The CDR3 is 15 amino acids. Written as DNA, the CDR3 is TGTGCCAGCAGCTCGTATCTCACAGAAAACTATGGCTACACCTTC. This encodes CASSSYLTENYGYTF.

This chain uses TRBV6-5 with TRBJ2-7; 10 positions match TRBD1. CDR3 length equals 14 residues. Germline CDR1 is MNHEY and CDR2 is SVGAGI. V was clipped by 5 bases and J by 0 bases; unmatched bases: 1. The CDR3 is CASSRTGGSYEQYF. The CDR3 DNA is TGTGCCAGCAGTAGGACAGGGGGCTCCTACGAGCAGTACTTC.

Concerning this clone itself: This specimen includes other DNA sequences encoding the same CDR3. The chain employs TRBV5-1 and TRBJ2-1, with unresolved D. This CDR3 comprises 15 residues. Germline V gene data show CDR1 as SGHRS and CDR2 as YFSETQ. Deletions cut 1 base from V and 0 bases from J, with 8 bases between. Here the CDR3 reads CASSLSLSSYNEQFF. The CDR3 DNA reads TGCGCCAGCAGCTTGAGTTTGAGCTCCTACAATGAGCAGTTCTTC. Variable domain in full (rest from reference TRBV5-1 and TRBJ2-1): KAGVTQTPRYLIKTRGQQVTLSCSPISGHRSVSWYQQTPGQGLQFLFEYFSETQRNKGNFPGRFSGRQFSNSRSEMNVSTLELGDSALYLCASSLSLSSYNEQFFGPGTRLTVL.

This chain connects TRBV5-4 to TRBJ2-1, with a possible D match to TRBD2 (8 bases). There are 16 residues in the CDR3. Between the trimmed V and J ends, which lost 3 bases and 10 bases, there was a span of 23 bases. CDR1 SGHNT and CDR2 YYREEE come from the germline V gene (reference sequence). CDR3 in amino acids: CASSWTTGAPGGEQFF. In DNA, the CDR3 is TGTGCCAGCAGCTGGACAACAGGGGCGCCGGGGGGGGAGCAGTTCTTC.